This T cell receptor (beta chain) was identified in a study of T cell responses to AZD1222 COVID-19 vaccine. A word on this clone: Antigen: not known.

Data came from immunoSEQ multiplex PCR; TCRdb stores just in-frame clones and leaves some out. The sample lists about 110,000 clones, about 90% occurring once. Points from the study as a whole: Spike-specific TCRs gained breadth and depth after people received two AZD1222 doses. Close to half of all spike-specific TCRs reportedly target regions of the variants that are unmutated. The donor cohort was predominantly white British with a female majority, and clonal diversity may have been underestimated.

The TCR originated in an adult who received the AZD1222 COVID-19 vaccine. Here the sequenced sample was peripheral blood, taken 28 days after the second AZD1222 dose.

This chain's CDR3 is CASSQSNNSPLHF. Here the CDR3 DNA reads TGTGCCAGCAGCCAATCAAATAATTCACCCCTCCACTTT. The V call is TRBV3-1 (or the pseudogene TRBV3-2), the J call TRBJ1-6, with D unclear. Germline lookup yields CDR1 LGHDT and CDR2 YNNKEL (reference sequence). There are 13 residues in the CDR3. Trimming shortened V by 2 bases and J by 5 bases, and 4 bases separated the two germline ends.